This entry concerns a single T cell receptor beta chain. Its matching antigen is unknown. PCR involved 60 Vbeta and 13 Jbeta primers. Clones were sequenced by immunoSEQ multiplex PCR, and TCRdb holds only the in-frame ones, with some missing. Altogether more than 140,000 clones are present, 82% being singletons, with the ten largest covering 4.5% to 6%. This sample is drawn from a study of cytomegalovirus exposure and HLA in healthy donors. Study-level information: Early released data comprised 80 million to 90 million unique TCRs from HLA-typed donors.

Notes on the study in general: On later analysis, the bulk of CMV-associated TCR beta chains appeared to be HLA-restricted. Later work showed greater clonal expansion in HLA-associated TCR beta chains than in equally common others. Later on, a genetic analysis was performed. It linked a missense variant in DCLRE1C with V- and J-gene trimming of TCR beta.

There are 14 residues in the CDR3. With 3 bases removed from V and 1 base from J, the gap between germline ends came to 9 bases. Germline CDR1 is MNHNS and CDR2 is SASEGT. The sequence came from a man in his thirties or forties in good health and CMV-seropositive. This chain connects TRBV6-1 to TRBJ2-5; no firm D call. Sequencing was performed on PBMCs. The CDR3 DNA follows: TGTGCCAGCAGTGATTTGGCAGTCCAAGAGACCCAGTACTTC. This codes for CASSDLAVQETQYF.